This is a list of T cell receptor beta chains from one sample in a study of blood T cell repertoires in COVID-19. Measured with immunoSEQ multiplex PCR; TCRdb has only the in-frame clones, and not every one. The repertoire includes about 190,000 clones, approximately 79% of them detected once, and roughly a sixth sits in the top ten. Source material: peripheral blood. These receptors were collected from a man aged 60 to 69 with active or convalescent COVID-19. CDR3s include the opening cysteine and the closing phenylalanine or tryptophan. Each record gives: CDR3 protein, J gene, V gene, CDR3 length.

CDR3aa: CASSPPTGGPTDTQYF
j_gene: TRBJ2-3
v_gene: TRBV18
len: 16

CDR3aa: CASSHTGLAGALLF
j_gene: TRBJ2-1
v_gene: TRBV6-2/TRBV6-3
len: 14

CDR3aa: CASNLKAGALNTEAFF
j_gene: TRBJ1-1
v_gene: TRBV7-2
len: 16

CDR3aa: CASSVGGVNQPQHF
j_gene: TRBJ1-5
v_gene: TRBV5-1
len: 14

CDR3aa: CASSEGLADTQYF
j_gene: TRBJ2-3
v_gene: TRBV5-1
len: 13

CDR3aa: CASSLVAVGLYSNQPQHF
j_gene: TRBJ1-5
v_gene: TRBV5-8
len: 18

CDR3aa: CASTGLAAPGETQYF
j_gene: TRBJ2-5
v_gene: TRBV2
len: 15

CDR3aa: CASSSKTSGYNEQFF
j_gene: TRBJ2-1
v_gene: TRBV7-3
len: 15

CDR3aa: CASSLPMASGGGYEQYF
j_gene: TRBJ2-7
v_gene: TRBV28
len: 17

CDR3aa: CASSLDRRTDTQYF
j_gene: TRBJ2-3
v_gene: TRBV6-4
len: 14

CDR3aa: CASSPETGMGETQYF
j_gene: TRBJ2-5
v_gene: TRBV18
len: 15

CDR3aa: CASSPSGQGSYEQYF
j_gene: TRBJ2-7
v_gene: TRBV28
len: 15

CDR3aa: CSVGGSSTEQYF
j_gene: TRBJ2-7
v_gene: TRBV29-1
len: 12

CDR3aa: CASSATPGQPQHF
j_gene: TRBJ1-5
v_gene: TRBV25-1
len: 13

CDR3aa: CASRTWKEATRSYEQYF
j_gene: TRBJ2-7
v_gene: TRBV19
len: 17

CDR3aa: CASSGWDITDTQYF
j_gene: TRBJ2-3
v_gene: TRBV9
len: 14

CDR3aa: CASSSGTVYGYTF
j_gene: TRBJ1-2
v_gene: TRBV12-3/TRBV12-4
len: 13

CDR3aa: CASSFPTDSYEQYF
j_gene: TRBJ2-7
v_gene: TRBV5-6
len: 14

CDR3aa: CASSLSLHRRQGANEQFF
j_gene: TRBJ2-1
v_gene: TRBV28
len: 18

CDR3aa: CASSLQPHGGLGEKLFF
j_gene: TRBJ1-4
v_gene: TRBV7-6
len: 17

CDR3aa: CASSPRGPNEKLFF
j_gene: TRBJ1-4
v_gene: TRBV18
len: 14

CDR3aa: CASSPQGDSHSGANVLTF
j_gene: TRBJ2-6
v_gene: TRBV5-1
len: 18

CDR3aa: CASSSGTDNTGELFF
j_gene: TRBJ2-2
v_gene: TRBV11-3
len: 15

CDR3aa: CASSLRAGGPHEQYF
j_gene: TRBJ2-7
v_gene: TRBV13
len: 15

CDR3aa: CASRSPPGQGAGTGELFF
j_gene: TRBJ2-2
v_gene: TRBV5-6
len: 18

CDR3aa: CASSPGTGGGPGELFF
j_gene: TRBJ2-2
v_gene: TRBV7-2
len: 16

CDR3aa: CASSLLDSLNEQFF
j_gene: TRBJ2-1
v_gene: TRBV3-1/TRBV3-2
len: 14

CDR3aa: CASSLAGREVQFF
j_gene: TRBJ2-1
v_gene: TRBV28
len: 13

CDR3aa: CASSPNPSRTGGKMNTEAFF
j_gene: TRBJ1-1
v_gene: TRBV19
len: 20

CDR3aa: CATSRDLLQGTGELFF
j_gene: TRBJ2-2
v_gene: TRBV15
len: 16

CDR3aa: CASSPRRGARETQYF
j_gene: TRBJ2-5
v_gene: TRBV6-2/TRBV6-3
len: 15

CDR3aa: CATSERTSGRIHEQFF
j_gene: TRBJ2-1
v_gene: TRBV24-1
len: 16

CDR3aa: CASRRQGANTGELFF
j_gene: TRBJ2-2
v_gene: TRBV2
len: 15

CDR3aa: CASSQLQGVSYEQYF
j_gene: TRBJ2-7
v_gene: TRBV7-6
len: 15

CDR3aa: CAISEGTGVTGELFF
j_gene: TRBJ2-2
v_gene: TRBV10-3
len: 15

CDR3aa: CASSSFGTGGEKLFF
j_gene: TRBJ1-4
v_gene: TRBV7-9
len: 15

CDR3aa: CASSVTGSYEQYF
j_gene: TRBJ2-7
v_gene: TRBV5-1
len: 13

CDR3aa: CASSLSNEQFF
j_gene: TRBJ2-1
v_gene: TRBV5-6
len: 11

CDR3aa: CASAPGGGRSRNEQFF
j_gene: TRBJ2-1
v_gene: TRBV4-3
len: 16

CDR3aa: CASSSGGGRDTGELFF
j_gene: TRBJ2-2
v_gene: TRBV27
len: 16

CDR3aa: CASSPTSGYYEQYF
j_gene: TRBJ2-7
v_gene: TRBV2
len: 14

CDR3aa: CASSLVLGPNEKLFF
j_gene: TRBJ1-4
v_gene: TRBV7-2
len: 15

CDR3aa: CASSPGTGGYEQYF
j_gene: TRBJ2-7
v_gene: TRBV3-1/TRBV3-2
len: 14

CDR3aa: CATFPGTSGADYEQYF
j_gene: TRBJ2-7
v_gene: TRBV19
len: 16

CDR3aa: CASSLDQGSNQPQHF
j_gene: TRBJ1-5
v_gene: TRBV6-6
len: 15

CDR3aa: CASSRTGFNSPLHF
j_gene: TRBJ1-6
v_gene: TRBV7-9
len: 14

CDR3aa: CASRTGLKLAKNIQYF
j_gene: TRBJ2-4
v_gene: TRBV9
len: 16

CDR3aa: CAISENRAQEKLFF
j_gene: TRBJ1-4
v_gene: TRBV10-3
len: 14

CDR3aa: CASSYSGTGDYGYTF
j_gene: TRBJ1-2
v_gene: TRBV19
len: 15

CDR3aa: CASSLGRNTEAFF
j_gene: TRBJ1-1
v_gene: TRBV7-8
len: 13

CDR3aa: CASSQDMSYEQYF
j_gene: TRBJ2-7
v_gene: TRBV14
len: 13

CDR3aa: CSVEGFWQNEQFF
j_gene: TRBJ2-1
v_gene: TRBV29-1
len: 13

CDR3aa: CASSGAPTSFQADTQYF
j_gene: TRBJ2-3
v_gene: TRBV6-2/TRBV6-3
len: 17